The 16 T cell receptor beta chains in this list originate from one sample, sequenced in a study of a mutant IDH1 vaccine in newly diagnosed glioma. The sample's time point: week 35, safety follow-up. The content of each vaccine dose was 300 ug of mutant IDH1 20-mer peptide, and topical imiquimod accompanied it. Their cognate antigens are unknown. The table came from immunoSEQ multiplex PCR; TCRdb's copy has only in-frame clones and leaves some out. This table has about 55,000 clones, approximately 80% appearing once. This sample comprised PBMCs, obtained from a glioma patient whose treatment included an IDH1 peptide vaccine. These receptor sequences come from a woman aged 18-30 years with glioma.

This chain joins TRBV18 and TRBJ1-2; the D gene is possibly TRBD1 (5 bases). The germline V gene has CDR1 KGHSH and CDR2 LQKENI. V shed 6 bases and J shed 2 bases, with 10 bases lying between them. The length of the CDR3 is 13 residues. In DNA form, the CDR3 reads TGTGCCAGCTCCCCGGACACGAACTATGGCTACACCTTC. This sequence encodes CASSPDTNYGYTF.

The V call is TRBV14, the J call TRBJ2-3; D is perhaps TRBD2 (6 bases). The CDR3 spans 15 residues. The V and J ends lost 2 bases and 2 bases respectively, with 11 bases between them. Germline CDR1 reads SGHDN; CDR2 reads FVKESK. The CDR3 is CASSQPGVVTDTQYF. For the CDR3, the DNA is TGTGCCAGCAGCCAACCGGGAGTTGTCACAGATACGCAGTATTTT.

The gene calls are TRBV5-1 and TRBJ2-7; possibly TRBD2 for D (6 bases). CDR3 length: 14 amino acids. Per the germline V gene, CDR1 is SGHRS and CDR2 is YFSETQ. The ends were cut back, 4 bases at V and 0 bases at J, with 11 bases in the middle. DNA for the CDR3: TGCGCCAGCAGCCCCCCTAGCGTCTCCTACGAGCAGTACTTC. Translation: CASSPPSVSYEQYF.

V is TRBV30 and J is TRBJ2-3; D remains unclear. Germline CDR1 and CDR2: GTSNPN and SVGIG (reference sequence). CDR3 length: 13 amino acids. Trimming took off 5 bases at V and 3 bases at J, with 12 bases between the two ends. The CDR3 bases are TGTGCCTGGGAAGTCGGCAGGACAGATACGCAGTATTTT. As protein: CAWEVGRTDTQYF.

The chain joins TRBV9 to TRBJ2-3, with TRBD2 identical over 16 bases. With V trimmed by 3 bases and J by 5 bases, 12 bases remained unmatched. The CDR3 has 19 residues. Per the germline V gene, CDR1 is SGDLS and CDR2 is YYNGEE. The CDR3 region is CASSGRPGLAGGPGDTQYF. The CDR3 region has the DNA TGTGCCAGCAGCGGGAGACCGGGACTAGCGGGAGGGCCTGGAGATACGCAGTATTTT.

This clone was counted only a few times. The genes are TRBV6-5 and TRBJ1-1; D gene ambiguous. The length of the CDR3 is 14 residues. The ends were cut back, 2 bases at V and 0 bases at J, with 7 bases in the middle. Germline CDR1 and CDR2: MNHEY and SVGAGI. The CDR3 DNA reads as TGTGCCAGCAGTTACGTCGACATGAACACTGAAGCTTTCTTT. Translation gives CASSYVDMNTEAFF.

The gene calls are TRBV30 and TRBJ2-7; D is possibly TRBD2 (6 bases). Germline V gives CDR1 GTSNPN, CDR2 SVGIG (reference sequence). The V end was cut by 0 bases, the J end by 3 bases, with 15 bases between. The CDR3 totals 15 residues. DNA for the CDR3: TGTGCCTGGAGTGTAGAGGTTAGCGGCAGCTACGAGCAGTACTTC. As protein: CAWSVEVSGSYEQYF.

The chain carries TRBV10-1 and TRBJ2-6; the D gene is possibly TRBD1 (6 bases). This CDR3 has 16 residues. Trimming shortened V by 6 bases and J by 0 bases, and 12 bases separated the two germline ends. Germline CDR1 reads WNHNN; CDR2 reads SYGVQD (reference sequence). The DNA of the CDR3 is TGCGCCAGCAGGCGCACAGGGACCTCTGGGGCCAACGTCCTGACTTTC. Encoded protein: CASRRTGTSGANVLTF.

The chain recombines TRBV5-8 with TRBJ1-3; D perhaps matches TRBD1 (5 bases). Germline V gene data show CDR1 as SGHTS and CDR2 as YDEGEE. V was pared by 5 bases and J by 3 bases, with 12 bases between. This CDR3 is built from 14 residues. In DNA form, the CDR3 reads TGTGCCAGCAGGGGGGGACCGAGTGGAAACACCATATATTTT. This sequence encodes CASRGGPSGNTIYF.

This chain uses TRBV5-4 with TRBJ2-6; D gene uncertain. V was shortened by 0 bases and J by 1 base, with 5 bases between the two germline ends. Germline V gene data show CDR1 as SGHNT and CDR2 as YYREEE (reference sequence). The CDR3 totals 15 residues. The DNA of the CDR3 is TGTGCCAGCAGCTTGGCAGTTTCTGGGGCCAACGTCCTGACTTTC. Translation: CASSLAVSGANVLTF.

This clone came up once. V usage is TRBV25-1 and J usage is TRBJ1-3, with a possible D match to TRBD1 (5 bases). The CDR3 is 16 residues long. Germline V gives CDR1 MGHDK, CDR2 SYGVNS. The CDR3 reads CAGGFSGDASGNTIYF. Written as DNA, the CDR3 is TGTGCGGGGGGTTTTTCGGGCGACGCGTCTGGAAACACCATATATTTT.

This clone was picked up a small number of times. This sequence joins TRBV6-4 and TRBJ1-5, with D possibly matching TRBD1 (5 bases). V was pared by 3 bases and J by 4 bases, with 7 bases between. Germline lookup yields CDR1 MRHNA and CDR2 SNTAGT. CDR3 length: 13 residues. This CDR3 is CASSEGRNQPQHF. The CDR3 DNA reads as TGTGCCAGCAGTGAGGGGCGGAATCAGCCCCAGCATTTT.

This clone is a singleton in its sample. The genes are TRBV7-6 and TRBJ1-1; D ambiguous. CDR3 length equals 15 residues. V gave up 4 bases and J gave up 2 bases, with 14 bases separating them. CDR1 is SGHVS, CDR2 FNYEAQ, per germline. Written as DNA, the CDR3 is TGTGCCAGCAGCTCCCGACTTGGGCGAAACACTGAAGCTTTCTTT. Its translation is CASSSRLGRNTEAFF.

This chain joins TRBV27 and TRBJ2-7, with 9 positions matching TRBD1. There are 15 residues in the CDR3. Germline trimming cut 8 bases from V and 11 bases from J; bases unmatched to any gene: 19. Per the germline V gene, CDR1 is MNHEY and CDR2 is SMNVEV (reference sequence). The CDR3 region has the DNA TGTGCCAGCCGCCTCGGACAGGGGATTTCTCGGGTAGAGTACTTC. This encodes CASRLGQGISRVEYF.

As DNA, the CDR3 is TGTGCCAGTAGTGTTGTTTTGAACACTGAAGCTTTCTTT. Amino acids: CASSVVLNTEAFF. V is TRBV19 and J is TRBJ1-1; no firm D call. The CDR3 loop spans 13 amino acids. V lost 5 bases and J lost 0, with 7 bases in between. Germline V gene lookup returns CDR1 LNHDA and CDR2 SQIVND (reference sequence).

The chain recombines TRBV18 with TRBJ2-2; 10 bases match TRBD2. The CDR3 is 16 amino acids. The germline gives CDR1 KGHSH, CDR2 LQKENI. The ends lost 6 bases at V and 2 bases at J; junction bases unmatched: 6. The CDR3 is CASSRTSGLNTGELFF. CDR3 nucleotides: TGTGCCAGCTCCCGGACTAGCGGCCTAAACACCGGGGAGCTGTTTTTT.